The T cell receptor (beta chain) under discussion was sequenced for a study of CD8+CD57+ T cells in acquired aplastic anemia. Study-level points and caveats: Between patients and controls, CD8+ Simpson's diversity did not vary significantly.

Germline V gene lookup returns CDR1 LNHNV and CDR2 YYDKDF (reference sequence). CDR3 length: 15 residues. V dropped 2 bases and J dropped 4 bases, with 14 bases sitting between them. Template material for TCR beta VDJ and CDR3 profiling consisted of genomic DNA. TCRdb re-derived calls from the reads in MiXCR, one entry per CDR3 protein. The sample consists of some 180,000 distinct CDR3 sequences, approximately 46% of them appearing once. Turning to this clonotype: Its antigen is unidentified.

V usage is TRBV15 and J usage is TRBJ1-2, with a weak D call TRBD1 (6 bases). This TCR came from a human donor in good health. The sample comprised sorted CD4+, CD8+, or CD8+CD57+ T cells (not recorded which) from PBMCs. This CDR3 reads CATSRTFSTGYGYTF. For the CDR3, the DNA is TGTGCCACCAGCAGAACTTTTTCGACAGGCTATGGCTACACCTTC.